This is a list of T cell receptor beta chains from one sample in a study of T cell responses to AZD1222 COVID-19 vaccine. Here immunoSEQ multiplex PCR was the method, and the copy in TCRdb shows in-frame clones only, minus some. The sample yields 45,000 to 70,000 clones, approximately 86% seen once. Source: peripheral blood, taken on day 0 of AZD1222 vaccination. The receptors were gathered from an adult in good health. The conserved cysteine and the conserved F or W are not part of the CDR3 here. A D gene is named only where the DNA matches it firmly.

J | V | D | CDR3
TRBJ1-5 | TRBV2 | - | ASSDRINQPQH
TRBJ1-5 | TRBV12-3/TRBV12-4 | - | ASSGSDQPQH
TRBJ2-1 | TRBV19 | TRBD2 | ASTASGSAYNEQF
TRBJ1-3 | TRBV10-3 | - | ATRLQETSGNTIY
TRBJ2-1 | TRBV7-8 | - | ASTVGQASSYNEQF
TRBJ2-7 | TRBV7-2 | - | ASSLMGGLASTYEQY
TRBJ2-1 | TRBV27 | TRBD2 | ASSPFSPTSGIGYEQF
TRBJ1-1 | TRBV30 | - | AWDHMWGDTEAF
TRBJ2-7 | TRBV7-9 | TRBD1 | ASSSSPGTGIRSYEQY
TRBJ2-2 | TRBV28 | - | ASSLWRTGVNTGELF
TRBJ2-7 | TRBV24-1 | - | ATRSGSSSYEQY
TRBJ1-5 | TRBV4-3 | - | ASSRSEGNQPQH
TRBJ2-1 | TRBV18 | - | ASSLRLGSSYNEQF
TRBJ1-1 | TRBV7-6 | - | ASRLSPAENTEAF
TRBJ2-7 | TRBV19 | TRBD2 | ASSIRGEDEQY
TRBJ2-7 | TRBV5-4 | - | ASSLGPRVGYEQY
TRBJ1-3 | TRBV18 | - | ASSTTWDPFSGNTIY
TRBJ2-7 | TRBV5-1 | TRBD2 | ASSFGVAGASYEQY
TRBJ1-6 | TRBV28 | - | ASSFGSSYNSPLH
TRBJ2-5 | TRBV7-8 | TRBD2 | ASSLLAGGETQY
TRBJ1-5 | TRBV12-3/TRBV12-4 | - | ASSLLRSQPQH
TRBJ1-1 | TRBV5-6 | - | ASSLTGNTEAF
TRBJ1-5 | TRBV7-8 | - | ASSLDPGNQPQH
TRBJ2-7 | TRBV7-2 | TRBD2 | ASSVRPSGGTYEQY
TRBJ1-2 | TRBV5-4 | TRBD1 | ASSLQGTVYGYT
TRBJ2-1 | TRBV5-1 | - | ASSFAFTEQF
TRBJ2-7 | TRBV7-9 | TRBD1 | ASSVDRGSYEQY
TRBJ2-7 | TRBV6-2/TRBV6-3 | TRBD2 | ASSPLFQGGDEQY
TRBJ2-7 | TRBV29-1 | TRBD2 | SVSRGGSDEQY
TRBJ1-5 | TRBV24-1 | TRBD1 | ATGPGGHQPQH
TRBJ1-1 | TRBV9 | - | ASSVVDGTPESNTEAF
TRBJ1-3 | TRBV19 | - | ASSISATRISGNTIY
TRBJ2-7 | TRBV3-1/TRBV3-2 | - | ASSQFAGYEQY
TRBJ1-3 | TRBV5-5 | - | ASSLRIGASGNTIY
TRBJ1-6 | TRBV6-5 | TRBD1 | ASTRDRVGSPLH
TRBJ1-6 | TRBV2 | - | ASSGRAGGSPLH
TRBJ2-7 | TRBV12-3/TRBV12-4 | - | ASTDSGYEQY
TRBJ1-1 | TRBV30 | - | AWSVGKMNTEAF
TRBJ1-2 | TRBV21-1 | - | ASSKEQGPDYGYT
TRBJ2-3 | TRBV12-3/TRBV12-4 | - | ASSTKKTQY
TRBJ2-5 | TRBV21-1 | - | ASSKVGTQGALQETQY
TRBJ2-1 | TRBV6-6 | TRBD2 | ASKMREQGYNEQF
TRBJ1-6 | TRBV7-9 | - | ASSLVGRNSPLH
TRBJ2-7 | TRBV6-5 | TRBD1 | ASNPGDRLGYEQY
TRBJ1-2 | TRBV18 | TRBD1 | ASSPPTGGEGAYGYT
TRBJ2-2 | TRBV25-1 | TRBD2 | ASSDAGTSSGELF
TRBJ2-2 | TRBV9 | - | ASSVAPRGGTGELF
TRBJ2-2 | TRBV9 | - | ASSDYRAGELF